The 18 T cell receptor beta chains below come from one sample, sequenced in a study of human T cells and chemical hapten exposure. TCRdb fed the RACE reads into MiXCR, producing one record per CDR3 protein. The table lists around 360,000 distinct CDR3 sequences, around 6% of them singletons. Time point defined: patch test 2, 6 weeks after DPC sensitization. Treatment defined: therapeutic diphenylcyclopropenone sensitization with weekly scalp DPC. The source was whole blood, collected in connection with sensitization to the hapten diphenylcyclopropenone (DPC). All receptors come from a woman aged 18-30 years with alopecia areata. Some clones in this sample may be carry-over from other donors' samples.

In this sample, this clonotype turned up a few times. The rearrangement joins TRBV5-1 to TRBJ1-3; 8 nucleotides align to TRBD1. After removal of 4 bases from V and 0 bases from J, the junction contained 6 bases not matched to a gene. CDR3 size: 16 residues. Germline values: CDR1 SGHRS, CDR2 YFSETQ. CDR3 protein: CASSPGTGPSGNTIYF. Written as DNA, the CDR3 is TGCGCCAGCAGCCCCGGGACAGGACCCTCTGGAAACACCATATATTTT.

This clonotype was seen more than once but under ten times. The rearrangement joins TRBV12-2 to TRBJ1-1; the table's D call of TRBD1 was not tested on the DNA. TRBV12-2 is recorded as a pseudogene. The CDR3 is 14 residues long. Here the CDR3 reads CASRSDRGHGEAFF. CDR3 bases: TGTGCAAGTCGCTCAGACAGGGGGCACGGTGAAGCTTTCTTT.

This clonotype was recorded at least ten times. This sequence joins TRBV28 and TRBJ2-7; D gene uncertain. Between the trimmed V and J ends, which lost 8 bases and 3 bases, there was a span of 14 bases. This CDR3 comprises 13 residues. CDR1 and CDR2 from the germline V gene are MDHEN and SYDVKM. CDR3 in amino acids: CASLDGTDYEQYF. The CDR3 bases are TGTGCCAGCCTCGACGGCACGGACTACGAGCAGTACTTC.

This clonotype was counted ten times or more. J is TRBJ1-5 and V is TRBV9; D possibly corresponds to TRBD1 (5 bases). Trimming took 3 bases from V and 4 from J, leaving 14 bases between them. Germline V lookup: CDR1 SGDLS, CDR2 YYNGEE. This CDR3 is built from 15 residues. The CDR3 spells CASSASGANNQPQHF. DNA for the CDR3: TGTGCCAGCAGCGCTTCCGGGGCCAATAATCAGCCCCAGCATTTT.

This clonotype has at least ten counts. The rearrangement joins TRBV12-3 or TRBV12-4 to TRBJ2-1, with 10 positions matching TRBD1. V gave up 6 bases and J gave up 5 bases; unmatched junction bases: 7. This CDR3 region has 15 residues. In nucleotides, the CDR3 is TGTGCCAGCAGACCAGGGACAGGGGATCACAATGAGCAGTTCTTC. Its translation: CASRPGTGDHNEQFF.

This clonotype has ten or more counts. V and J are TRBV6-2 or TRBV6-3 and TRBJ1-5; TRBD1 is a possible D gene (5 bases). V lost 0 bases and J lost 1, with 10 bases in between. CDR1 and CDR2 from the germline V gene are MNHEY and SVGEGT. CDR3 length: 16 amino acids. In DNA, the CDR3 is TGTGCCAGCAGTTACTCTAGGGACGAAAGCAATCAGCCCCAGCATTTT. This codes for CASSYSRDESNQPQHF.

This clonotype came up many times. The J gene is TRBJ1-1, the V gene TRBV10-3, with a weak D call TRBD1 (6 bases). CDR1 is ENHRY, CDR2 SYGVKD, per germline. The CDR3 runs to 14 residues. Trimming cost V 3 bases and J 4 bases, with 12 bases left between them. CDR3 coding DNA: TGTGCCATCAGTGATTCAGGGGAGGGCACTGAAGCTTTCTTT. Residues: CAISDSGEGTEAFF.

In this sample, this clonotype turned up a few times. The chain employs TRBV18 and TRBJ1-2; 8 bases are a match to TRBD1. Germline CDR1 KGHSH, CDR2 LQKENI. Losses at the gene ends were 1 base for V and 0 bases for J; bases not matched to a gene: 10. The CDR3 extends over 18 amino acids. The DNA of the CDR3 is TGTGCCAGCTCACCACGAACAGGGGGTCCCTCCTCTAACTATGGCTACACCTTC. It codes for CASSPRTGGPSSNYGYTF.

This clonotype was counted at least ten times. The genes are TRBV4-2 and TRBJ2-1; a possible D gene is TRBD1 (6 bases). Deletions cut 4 bases from V and 6 bases from J, with 19 bases between. Germline assignment: CDR1 LGHNA and CDR2 YNFKEQ. The CDR3 loop spans 16 amino acids. This CDR3 reads CASSREQGQAFNEQFF. Written as DNA, the CDR3 is TGTGCCAGCAGCCGAGAACAGGGCCAGGCCTTCAATGAGCAGTTCTTC.

The chain links TRBV5-1 to TRBJ2-5; 12 bases are shared with TRBD2. The CDR3 loop spans 17 amino acids. Germline CDR1 and CDR2: SGHRS and YFSETQ. Unmatched junction bases numbered 8, after V lost 0 bases and J lost 5 bases. The chain's CDR3 is CASSLGTSGALRETQYF. In nucleotides, the CDR3 is TGCGCCAGCAGCTTGGGGACTAGCGGGGCGTTAAGGGAGACCCAGTACTTC.

This clonotype was found many times. The J gene is TRBJ1-2, the V gene TRBV2; D unclear. CDR1 and CDR2 from the germline V gene are SNHLY and FYNNEI. The CDR3 consists of 15 residues. Trimming shortened V by 2 bases and J by 9 bases, and 19 bases separated the two germline ends. The CDR3 spells CASSENRAFEISYTF. The CDR3 coding sequence is TGTGCCAGCAGTGAAAATCGGGCCTTCGAAATAAGCTACACCTTC.

This clonotype turned up a few times. This chain joins TRBV5-6 and TRBJ1-2, with D possibly being TRBD1 (5 bases). This CDR3 contains 14 residues. V was cut by 0 bases and J by 4 bases, with 10 bases left in between. Germline CDR1 reads SGHDT; CDR2 reads YYEEEE. The CDR3 region has the DNA TGTGCCAGCAGCTTGGGGACATCCCTCTATGGCTACACCTTC. This translates into CASSLGTSLYGYTF.

To note about this clonotype: This may arise from a read error, as a much more abundant clone is one base away. The chain has TRBV12-3 or TRBV12-4 and TRBJ2-1; the D gene is possibly TRBD2 (5 bases). The CDR3 loop spans 13 amino acids. Trimming cost V 10 bases and J 5 bases, with 15 bases left between them. CDR3 nucleotides: TGTGCCATCAAACTAGAGGCAAACAATGAGCAGTTCTTC. Residues: CAIKLEANNEQFF.

The chain couples TRBV19 to TRBJ2-1; D unresolved. There are 16 residues in the CDR3. Germline CDR1 and CDR2: LNHDA and SQIVND (reference sequence). Trimming took off 2 bases at V and 0 bases at J, with 11 bases between the two ends. CDR3 in amino acids: CASSIISESSYNEQFF. Written as DNA, the CDR3 is TGTGCCAGTAGTATAATATCAGAGAGCTCCTACAATGAGCAGTTCTTC.

This clonotype appeared many times. The chain is built from TRBV5-1 and TRBJ1-5, with D tentatively TRBD1 (5 bases). The CDR3 runs 14 residues. V shed 0 bases and J shed 4 bases, with 8 bases lying between them. The germline CDR1 and CDR2 sequences are SGHRS and YFSETQ. In DNA form, the CDR3 reads TGCGCCAGCAGCTTGGGGACACAGAATCAGCCCCAGCATTTT. This encodes CASSLGTQNQPQHF. Supplemented by reference TRBV5-1 and TRBJ1-5, the full variable domain reads KAGVTQTPRYLIKTRGQQVTLSCSPISGHRSVSWYQQTPGQGLQFLFEYFSETQRNKGNFPGRFSGRQFSNSRSEMNVSTLELGDSALYLCASSLGTQNQPQHFGDGTRLSIL.

This clonotype was recorded many times. The chain is built from TRBV3-1 and TRBJ2-5; 10 bases are shared with TRBD2. With 2 bases clipped from V and 1 base from J, the junction kept 19 bases outside the gene matches. The germline V gene encodes CDR1 LGHDT and CDR2 YNNKEL (reference sequence). CDR3 size: 21 residues. Here the CDR3 DNA reads TGTGCCAGCAGCCAAACCGGCGAGCTAGCGGGGGACACTTATTTCCAAGAGACCCAGTACTTC. It is translated as CASSQTGELAGDTYFQETQYF.

This clonotype showed up many times. The J gene is TRBJ1-1, the V gene TRBV6-5; D may be TRBD1 (5 bases). With 0 bases removed from V and 0 bases from J, the gap between germline ends came to 5 bases. The CDR3 is made up of 14 amino acids. Germline V gene sequence: CDR1 MNHEY, CDR2 SVGAGI. This CDR3 reads CASSYSGVNTEAFF. DNA of the CDR3: TGTGCCAGCAGTTACTCAGGGGTGAACACTGAAGCTTTCTTT.

This clonotype was seen many times. This chain joins TRBV20-1 and TRBJ1-1; perhaps TRBD1 as D (5 bases). CDR3 length equals 12 residues. The germline V gene encodes CDR1 DFQATT and CDR2 SNEGSKA (reference sequence). V was trimmed by 3 bases and J by 7 bases, leaving 12 bases between them. The CDR3 is CSASRRGLEAFF. DNA for the CDR3: TGCAGTGCTAGCCGCCGGGGACTTGAAGCTTTCTTT.